Sequencing of this T cell receptor beta chain was carried out in a study of blood T cell repertoires in COVID-19. Study-wide context: T cells, B-cell-depleted T cells, or PBMCs supplied cDNA or gDNA.

This clone came up once. V was pared by 1 base and J by 10 bases, with 6 bases of the junction left unmatched. This CDR3 region has 15 residues. Germline loops: CDR1 LNHDA, CDR2 SQIVND (reference sequence). Original methodology: Nucleated cell counts were estimated from reference gene primer amplification. Repertoires were generated with immunoSEQ multiplex PCR, while TCRdb's copy carries only in-frame clones and drops some. V and J calls and clone size are copied from that table; D and trimming were computed from the DNA. In the table there are roughly 170,000 clones, about 80% of which are singletons.

This clonotype was obtained from a human donor in a cohort sampled during active COVID-19. The sequenced material came from peripheral blood. The rearrangement links TRBV19 to TRBJ1-6, with 8 bases fitting TRBD1. CDR3: CASSIVGQGSSPLHF. The CDR3 nucleotides are TGTGCCAGTAGTATAGTCGGACAGGGATCCTCACCCCTCCACTTT. Filled out from reference TRBV19 and TRBJ1-6, the complete variable domain reads DGGITQSPKYLFRKEGQNVTLSCEQNLNHDAMYWYRQDPGQGLRLIYYSQIVNDFQKGDIAEGYSVSREKKESFPLTVTSAQKNPTAFYLCASSIVGQGSSPLHFGNGTRLTVT.